Sequencing of this TCR beta chain was carried out in a study of neurological immune-mediated disorders. Study overall: Multiple sclerosis patients numbering approximately 35 comprised some 30 relapsing-remitting and 3 secondary progressive patients. General study findings and limits: The greatest TCR clonal expansion occurred in HTLV-1-associated myelopathy and the least in multiple sclerosis, which fell below healthy controls. None of the CDR3 amino acid sequences found in expanded clones was shared across subjects. This suggests that the TCR-beta repertoires were private in all groups.

This clonotype was seen at least ten times. Its specificity is unknown. Stated time point: longitudinal time-point 3. The team produced cDNA through 5'RACE using 10-nucleotide random UMIs. MiXCR, applied by TCRdb to the 5' RACE reads, yields one record per CDR3 protein. The data hold some 89,000 distinct CDR3 sequences, with about 4.5% observed a single time. Germline assignment: CDR1 SGHKS and CDR2 YYEKEE (reference sequence). Trimming shortened V by 4 bases and J by 4 bases, and 14 bases separated the two germline ends. This CDR3 region has 14 residues. The chain couples TRBV5-5 to TRBJ1-2; D is perhaps TRBD1 (6 bases). The sample was PBMCs. The receptor was derived from an older woman with multiple sclerosis. CDR3 sequence reads: CASSLETGSYGYTF. CDR3 nucleotide sequence: TGTGCCAGCAGCCTCGAGACAGGCTCCTATGGCTACACCTTC. The full variable domain, completed using reference TRBV5-5 and TRBJ1-2, is DAGVTQSPTHLIKTRGQQVTLRCSPISGHKSVSWYQQVLGQGPQFIFQYYEKEERGRGNFPDRFSARQFPNYSSELNVNALLLGDSALYLCASSLETGSYGYTFGSGTRLTVV.